These 27 T cell receptor beta chains came from one sample sequenced in a study of blood T cell repertoires in COVID-19. Clones were sequenced by immunoSEQ multiplex PCR, and TCRdb holds only the in-frame ones, with some missing. The sample yields 160,000 or so clones, about four fifths seen once. Specimen: peripheral blood. All receptors derive from a man between 60 and 75 years old with active or convalescent COVID-19.

The chain combines TRBV15 with TRBJ2-7; D perhaps matches TRBD1 (5 bases). The CDR3 extends over 13 amino acids. The V end was cut by 2 bases, the J end by 1 base, with 6 bases between. The germline CDR1 and CDR2 sequences are LNHNV and YYDKDF (reference sequence). CDR3 nucleotides: TGTGCCACCAGCAGACAGGGATCCTACGAGCAGTACTTC. This encodes CATSRQGSYEQYF. Together with reference TRBV15 and TRBJ2-7, the CDR3 gives the full variable domain: DAMVIQNPRYQVTQFGKPVTLSCSQTLNHNVMYWYQQKSSQAPKLLFHYYDKDFNNEADTPDNFQSRRPNTSFCFLDIRSPGLGDTAMYLCATSRQGSYEQYFGPGTRLTVT.

The J gene is TRBJ1-1, the V gene TRBV6-5; 8 nucleotides align to TRBD1. The CDR3 totals 15 residues. With V trimmed by 7 bases and J by 1 base, 8 bases remained unmatched. Germline loops: CDR1 MNHEY, CDR2 SVGAGI. The CDR3 protein is CASILQGVGNTEAFF. CDR3 coding DNA: TGTGCCAGCATCTTACAGGGGGTCGGGAACACTGAAGCTTTCTTT.

This chain uses TRBV10-2 with TRBJ2-7, with D possibly being TRBD1 (6 bases). The CDR3 runs to 16 residues. In germline, CDR1 is WSHSY, CDR2 SAAADI. Trimming shortened V by 11 bases and J by 0 bases, and 23 bases separated the two germline ends. CDR3 loop: CAGSQGAGTSSYEQYF. CDR3 DNA sequence: TGCGCCGGGTCACAGGGTGCAGGAACAAGCTCCTACGAGCAGTACTTC.

The V and J genes are TRBV10-1 and TRBJ1-5, with TRBD1 matching 7 bases. This CDR3 has 14 amino acids. Trimming removed 9 bases from V and 4 bases from J; junction bases left unmatched: 9. The germline V gene has CDR1 WNHNN and CDR2 SYGVQD (reference sequence). CDR3 amino acids: CASSPQGVNQPQHF. The CDR3 DNA is TGCGCCAGTAGTCCTCAGGGGGTGAATCAGCCCCAGCATTTT.

V usage is TRBV27 and J usage is TRBJ1-2; maybe TRBD1 (5 bases). The CDR3 totals 15 residues. Trimming took 3 bases from V and 0 from J, leaving 11 bases between them. The germline V gene has CDR1 MNHEY and CDR2 SMNVEV (reference sequence). CDR3 nucleotides: TGTGCCAGCAGTTTTGTAGGGGCATCTAACTATGGCTACACCTTC. Amino acid sequence: CASSFVGASNYGYTF.

This clone was recorded a few times. This specimen includes other DNA sequences encoding the same CDR3. V is TRBV12-3 or TRBV12-4 and J is TRBJ2-7; the match to TRBD1 covers 9 bases. V lost 5 bases to trimming and J lost 4 bases; unmatched junction nucleotides: 3. There are 13 residues in the CDR3. The CDR3 spells CASSRTGAYEQYF. The CDR3 DNA sequence: TGTGCCAGCAGTCGGACAGGGGCGTACGAGCAGTACTTC.

This chain uses TRBV2 with TRBJ2-5, with 9 bases fitting TRBD1. The germline V gene encodes CDR1 SNHLY and CDR2 FYNNEI. This CDR3 spans 15 amino acids. Germline trimming cut 4 bases from V and 4 bases from J; bases unmatched to any gene: 7. CDR3 in amino acids: CASSATGQGRETQYF. The CDR3 nucleotides read TGTGCCAGCAGTGCGACGGGACAGGGAAGAGAGACCCAGTACTTC.

This clone came up a few times. V is TRBV6-5 and J is TRBJ1-3; D is ambiguous. The CDR3 runs 15 residues. The germline V and J ends were trimmed by 7 bases and 4 bases, with 17 bases remaining between them. Germline lookup yields CDR1 MNHEY and CDR2 SVGAGI. CDR3: CASTQAMLRGNTIYF. The CDR3 coding sequence is TGTGCCAGCACCCAGGCTATGCTCAGGGGAAACACCATATATTTT.

This clone was seen only once. V is TRBV2 and J is TRBJ2-1; 8 bases are a match to TRBD1. The germline CDR1 and CDR2 sequences are SNHLY and FYNNEI. The V segment lost 8 bases and the J segment 6 bases; nucleotides outside the gene matches: 6. This CDR3 comprises 13 residues. CDR3 sequence: CASYRTGPNEQFF. CDR3 DNA sequence: TGTGCCAGCTATCGGACAGGGCCCAATGAGCAGTTCTTC.

The chain recombines TRBV18 with TRBJ2-7, with D perhaps matching TRBD2 (5 bases). The germline V gene encodes CDR1 KGHSH and CDR2 LQKENI. This CDR3 region has 15 residues. The ends were cut back, 4 bases at V and 5 bases at J, with 18 bases in the middle. This CDR3 reads CASSRTPGVSNEQYF. The CDR3 bases are TGTGCCAGCTCACGAACCCCCGGGGTTTCAAACGAGCAGTACTTC.

V gene TRBV7-2 combines with J gene TRBJ1-4; D is uncertain. The CDR3 is 16 residues long. V was shortened by 4 bases and J by 3 bases, with 15 bases between the two germline ends. Germline V CDR1 and CDR2: SGHTA, FQGNSA. The CDR3 region is CASSSWTGGANEKLFF. CDR3 nucleotides: TGTGCCAGCAGCTCCTGGACGGGAGGAGCTAATGAAAAACTGTTTTTT.

V usage is TRBV27 and J usage is TRBJ1-2, with 10 bases lining up with TRBD1. Germline values: CDR1 MNHEY, CDR2 SMNVEV (reference sequence). CDR3 length: 13 amino acids. The J segment lost 5 bases and the V segment lost 6 bases, leaving 3 bases of the junction unmatched. The CDR3 DNA reads as TGTGCCAGCAGGATGGGACAGGGGTATGGCTACACCTTC. Translation: CASRMGQGYGYTF.

This clone was found a few times. This chain joins TRBV5-5 and TRBJ2-7; 9 nucleotides agree with TRBD1. The trim removed 4 bases at V and 3 bases at J, leaving 5 bases unmatched. From germline, CDR1 is SGHKS and CDR2 YYEKEE (reference sequence). The CDR3 extends over 14 amino acids. This CDR3 is CASSPTGGGYEQYF. CDR3 sequence (DNA): TGTGCCAGCAGCCCGACAGGGGGTGGCTACGAGCAGTACTTC.

The V gene is TRBV7-3, the J gene TRBJ1-4, with D maybe TRBD1 (6 bases). The germline V and J ends were trimmed by 7 bases and 4 bases, with 34 bases remaining between them. The CDR3 extends over 21 amino acids. The germline V gene has CDR1 SGHTA and CDR2 FQGTGA. CDR3 amino acids: CASTIGIGRGESRQYNEKLFF. Here the CDR3 DNA reads TGTGCCAGCACCATTGGGATCGGCAGGGGAGAAAGTCGGCAGTATAATGAAAAACTGTTTTTT. Full variable domain (outside the CDR3, taken from reference TRBV7-3 and TRBJ1-4): GAGVSQTPSNKVTEKGKYVELRCDPISGHTALYWYRQSLGQGPEFLIYFQGTGAADDSGLPNDRFFAVRPEGSVSTLKIQRTERGDSAVYLCASTIGIGRGESRQYNEKLFFGSGTQLSVL.

The gene calls are TRBV27 and TRBJ2-5; 8 positions agree with TRBD2. The germline gives CDR1 MNHEY, CDR2 SMNVEV (reference sequence). Trimming removed 6 bases from V and 5 bases from J; junction bases left unmatched: 11. The length of the CDR3 is 15 residues. CDR3 DNA: TGTGCCAGCAGCTTGGAGCGGGAGTCGAGGGAGACCCAGTACTTC. Its translation is CASSLERESRETQYF.

V usage is TRBV7-9 and J usage is TRBJ2-5, with 8 bases lining up with TRBD2. This CDR3 is 16 amino acids long. J was trimmed by 2 bases and V by 3 bases; bases with no gene match: 8. Germline CDR1 reads SEHNR; CDR2 reads FQNEAQ (reference sequence). In nucleotides, the CDR3 is TGTGCCAGCAGCTTTGGGGGGCTAGCGGGTCAAGAGACCCAGTACTTC. Protein sequence: CASSFGGLAGQETQYF.

The genes are TRBV27 and TRBJ2-2, with D possibly TRBD1 on 5 matching bases. The germline CDR1 and CDR2 sequences are MNHEY and SMNVEV (reference sequence). There are 16 residues in the CDR3. Trimming stripped 5 bases from V and 4 bases from J, with 17 bases between. This chain's CDR3 is CASSPQAGISTGELFF. The CDR3 nucleotides are TGTGCCAGCAGTCCCCAAGCAGGGATATCCACCGGGGAGCTGTTTTTT.

This clone showed up just once. This chain links TRBV24-1 with TRBJ1-5; D call uncertain. Germline-derived CDR1 and CDR2 are KGHDR and SFDVKD. V lost 5 bases and J 6 bases, leaving 13 bases between the germline ends. There are 14 residues in the CDR3. The CDR3 spells CATSASGPGQPQHF. CDR3 DNA: TGTGCCACCAGTGCCTCCGGTCCCGGTCAGCCCCAGCATTTT.

The rearrangement uses TRBV7-9 and TRBJ1-2; TRBD1 matches at 10 bases. Germline values: CDR1 SEHNR, CDR2 FQNEAQ (reference sequence). The CDR3 contains 13 residues. The J segment lost 6 bases and the V segment lost 7 bases, leaving 5 bases of the junction unmatched. The CDR3 DNA reads TGTGCCAGCACAAGGACAGGGGGTGATGGCTACACCTTC. As protein: CASTRTGGDGYTF.

This clone was detected once. V and J are TRBV4-2 and TRBJ1-2, with no clear D. This CDR3 has 12 residues. Germline V CDR1 and CDR2: LGHNA, YNFKEQ. Deletions cut 0 bases from V and 8 bases from J, with 7 bases between. DNA for the CDR3: TGTGCCAGCAGCCAAGATGGGAGGGGCTACACCTTC. Translation: CASSQDGRGYTF.

The gene calls are TRBV3-1 (or the pseudogene TRBV3-2) and TRBJ2-7; 9 positions agree with TRBD1. J gave up 4 bases and V 2 bases, and 6 bases lay outside the gene matches. From germline, CDR1 is LGHDT and CDR2 YNNKEL (reference sequence). The CDR3 has 15 residues. Here the CDR3 reads CASSQPQGAGYEQYF. CDR3 DNA sequence: TGTGCCAGCAGCCAACCACAGGGGGCGGGTTACGAGCAGTACTTC.

This chain's CDR3 is CASSSDGWVQETQYF. CDR3 sequence (DNA): TGTGCCAGCAGCTCTGACGGGTGGGTTCAAGAGACCCAGTACTTC. The chain links TRBV7-2 to TRBJ2-5, with D hard to call. Germline CDR1 reads SGHTA; CDR2 reads FQGNSA. The CDR3 sequence is 15 residues long. Trimming took off 4 bases at V and 2 bases at J, with 14 bases between the two ends.

V gene TRBV19 combines with J gene TRBJ2-7, with 7 positions matching TRBD1. Unmatched junction bases numbered 10, after V lost 8 bases and J lost 0 bases. The CDR3 runs to 15 residues. CDR1 LNHDA and CDR2 SQIVND come from the germline V gene (reference sequence). The chain's CDR3 is CASSVETGPSYEQYF. The CDR3 nucleotides read TGTGCCAGTTCCGTCGAGACAGGGCCCTCCTACGAGCAGTACTTC.

The chain recombines TRBV7-2 with TRBJ2-7; 9 bases are a match to TRBD1. V shed 7 bases, J shed 3 bases, and the junction held 7 bases outside the gene matches. This CDR3 region has 14 residues. Germline CDR1 SGHTA, CDR2 FQGNSA. The CDR3 coding sequence is TGTGCCAGCACCGCCGGGACAGGGAACTACGAGCAGTACTTC. It specifies CASTAGTGNYEQYF.

The chain carries TRBV5-5 and TRBJ2-2, with D possibly matching TRBD1 (6 bases). Trimming removed 4 bases from V and 2 bases from J, with 12 bases in between. CDR3 length equals 15 residues. Per the germline V gene, CDR1 is SGHKS and CDR2 is YYEKEE (reference sequence). CDR3: CASSPGQSNTGELFF. CDR3 DNA: TGTGCCAGCAGCCCGGGACAAAGTAACACCGGGGAGCTGTTTTTT. The full variable domain, rest sourced from reference TRBV5-5 and TRBJ2-2, is DAGVTQSPTHLIKTRGQQVTLRCSPISGHKSVSWYQQVLGQGPQFIFQYYEKEERGRGNFPDRFSARQFPNYSSELNVNALLLGDSALYLCASSPGQSNTGELFFGEGSRLTVL.

This clone was seen only a few times. The chain is built from TRBV7-9 and TRBJ2-5; 9 bases are a match to TRBD2. The CDR3 has 16 residues. Germline V CDR1 and CDR2: SEHNR, FQNEAQ (reference sequence). The ends lost 4 bases at V and 5 bases at J; junction bases unmatched: 11. The DNA for the CDR3 is TGTGCCAGCAGCTCCCCTGGCGGGAGGGCCTGGGAGACCCAGTACTTC. Translating gives CASSSPGGRAWETQYF.

The table lists this clone with a few counts. The chain couples TRBV7-9 to TRBJ1-2; 8 positions agree with TRBD1. Germline values: CDR1 SEHNR, CDR2 FQNEAQ (reference sequence). Losses at the gene ends were 5 bases for V and 8 bases for J; bases not matched to a gene: 10. The CDR3 has 14 amino acids. CDR3 sequence: CASSGGQAYRGYTF. Written as DNA, the CDR3 is TGTGCCAGCAGCGGGGGACAGGCCTATCGGGGCTACACCTTC.